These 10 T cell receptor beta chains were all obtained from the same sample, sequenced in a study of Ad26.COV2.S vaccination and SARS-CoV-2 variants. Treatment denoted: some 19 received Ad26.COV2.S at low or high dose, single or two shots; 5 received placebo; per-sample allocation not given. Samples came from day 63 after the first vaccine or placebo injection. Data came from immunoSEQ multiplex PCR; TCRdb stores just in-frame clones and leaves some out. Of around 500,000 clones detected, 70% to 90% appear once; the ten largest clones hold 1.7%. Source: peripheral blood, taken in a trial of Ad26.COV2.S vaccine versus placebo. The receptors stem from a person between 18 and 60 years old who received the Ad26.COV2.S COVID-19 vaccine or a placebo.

For the CDR3, the DNA is TGTGCCAGTAGTATAGTCGACAGGGACCACGAGCAGTACTTC. It specifies CASSIVDRDHEQYF. This chain joins TRBV19 and TRBJ2-7; 7 nucleotides match TRBD1. This CDR3 is 14 amino acids long. J was trimmed by 5 bases and V by 1 base; bases with no gene match: 5. CDR1 and CDR2 (germline): LNHDA, SQIVND (reference sequence).

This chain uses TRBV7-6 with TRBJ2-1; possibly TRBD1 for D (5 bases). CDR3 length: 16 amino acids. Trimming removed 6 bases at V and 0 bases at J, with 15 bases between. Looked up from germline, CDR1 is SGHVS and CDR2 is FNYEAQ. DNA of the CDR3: TGTGCCAGCAGTAAGCAGGGATTCAGCTCCTACAATGAGCAGTTCTTC. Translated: CASSKQGFSSYNEQFF.

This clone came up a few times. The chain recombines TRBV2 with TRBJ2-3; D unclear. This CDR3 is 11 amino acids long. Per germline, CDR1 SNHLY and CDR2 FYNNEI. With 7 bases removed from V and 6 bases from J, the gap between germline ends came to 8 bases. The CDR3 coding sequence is TGTGCCAGCATGAGTTCTGATACGCAGTATTTT. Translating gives CASMSSDTQYF.

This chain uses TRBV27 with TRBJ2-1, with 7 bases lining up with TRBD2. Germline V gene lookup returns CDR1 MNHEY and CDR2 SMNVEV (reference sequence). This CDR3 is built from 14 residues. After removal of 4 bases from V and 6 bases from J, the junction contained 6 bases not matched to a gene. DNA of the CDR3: TGTGCCAGCAGTTCCTATACTAGCGTCAATGAGCAGTTCTTC. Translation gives CASSSYTSVNEQFF.

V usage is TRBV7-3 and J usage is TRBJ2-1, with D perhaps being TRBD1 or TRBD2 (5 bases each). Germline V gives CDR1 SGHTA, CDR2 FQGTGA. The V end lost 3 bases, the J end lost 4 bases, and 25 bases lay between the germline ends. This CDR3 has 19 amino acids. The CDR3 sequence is CASSFPPPLSRDQYNEQFF. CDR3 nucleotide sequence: TGTGCCAGCAGCTTCCCTCCCCCTCTCTCTAGGGACCAATACAATGAGCAGTTCTTC.

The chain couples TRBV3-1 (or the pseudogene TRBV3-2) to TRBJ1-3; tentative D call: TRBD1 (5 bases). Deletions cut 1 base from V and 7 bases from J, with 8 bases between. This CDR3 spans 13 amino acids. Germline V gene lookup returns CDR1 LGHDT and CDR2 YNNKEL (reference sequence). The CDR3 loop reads CASSQVRANTIYF. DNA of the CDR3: TGTGCCAGCAGCCAAGTCAGGGCGAACACCATATATTTT.

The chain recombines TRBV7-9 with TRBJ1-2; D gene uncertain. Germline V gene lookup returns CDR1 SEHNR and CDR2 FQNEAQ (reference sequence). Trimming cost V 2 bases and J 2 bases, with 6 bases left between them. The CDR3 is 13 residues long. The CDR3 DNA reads TGTGCCAGCAGCTTACCGGGGAACTATGGCTACACCTTC. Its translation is CASSLPGNYGYTF.

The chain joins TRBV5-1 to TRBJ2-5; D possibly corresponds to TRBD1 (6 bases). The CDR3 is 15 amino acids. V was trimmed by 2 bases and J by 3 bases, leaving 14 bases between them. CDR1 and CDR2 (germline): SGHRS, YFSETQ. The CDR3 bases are TGCGCCAGCAGCTTTGGAGGTCACAGGGAAGAGACCCAGTACTTC. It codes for CASSFGGHREETQYF.

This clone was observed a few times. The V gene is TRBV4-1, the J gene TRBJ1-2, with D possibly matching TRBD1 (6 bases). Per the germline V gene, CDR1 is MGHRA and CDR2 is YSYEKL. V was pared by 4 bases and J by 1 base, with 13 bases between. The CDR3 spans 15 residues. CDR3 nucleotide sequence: TGCGCCAGCAGCCCCTCGGGGGGCGTTAACTATGGCTACACCTTC. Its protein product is CASSPSGGVNYGYTF.

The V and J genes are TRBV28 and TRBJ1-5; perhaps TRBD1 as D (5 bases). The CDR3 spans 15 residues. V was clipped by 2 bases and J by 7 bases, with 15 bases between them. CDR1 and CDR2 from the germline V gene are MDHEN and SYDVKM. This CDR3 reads CASSLRFGGVQPQHF. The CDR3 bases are TGTGCCAGCAGTTTACGTTTTGGGGGGGTCCAGCCCCAGCATTTT.